This T cell receptor beta chain derives from a study of blood T cell repertoires in COVID-19. Overall study: COVID-19 samples from acute and convalescent phases originated in the United States, Italy and Spain.

The trim removed 6 bases at V and 1 base at J, leaving 4 bases unmatched. Germline CDR1 and CDR2: SNHLY and FYNNEI. The CDR3 covers 15 residues. Assay: immunoSEQ multiplex PCR; the TCRdb copy retains only in-frame clones and omits some. The sample has approximately 350,000 clones; roughly 90% are singletons. The Seattle patients, enrolled during active infection, were followed longitudinally. V is TRBV2 and J is TRBJ2-3; 10 bases are a match to TRBD2. The sequenced material came from peripheral blood. The source of this sequence is a woman between 70 and 85 years old with COVID-19, enrolled during active disease. In DNA, the CDR3 is TGTGCCAGCAGCGGAGGACTAGCGGGCACAGATACGCAGTATTTT. The encoded protein is CASSGGLAGTDTQYF.